The present entry profiles one T cell receptor beta chain with its context. These data belong to a study of blood T cell repertoires in COVID-19. Study summary: From the United States, Italy and Spain came samples of acute and convalescent COVID-19.

V lost 4 bases, J lost 4 bases, and 6 bases stayed unmatched. Per the germline V gene, CDR1 is MGHRA and CDR2 is YSYEKL. CDR3 size: 14 residues. Per the original methods: Amplifying reference gene primers gave estimates of nucleated cell counts. TCRdb keeps only in-frame clones here, not all; method: immunoSEQ multiplex PCR. That table gives V, J and clone size, and the DNA gave D and trimming. The data show 300,000 to 400,000 clones, over 75% seen once. The chain links TRBV4-1 to TRBJ1-2, with TRBD1 identical over 7 bases. The specimen sequenced was PBMCs or T cells enriched from blood (not recorded which). The clonotype was recovered from a man between 18 and 29 years old who had recovered from COVID-19. The CDR3 protein is CASSPDRVSYGYTF. Written as DNA, the CDR3 is TGCGCCAGCAGCCCCGACAGGGTAAGCTATGGCTACACCTTC.